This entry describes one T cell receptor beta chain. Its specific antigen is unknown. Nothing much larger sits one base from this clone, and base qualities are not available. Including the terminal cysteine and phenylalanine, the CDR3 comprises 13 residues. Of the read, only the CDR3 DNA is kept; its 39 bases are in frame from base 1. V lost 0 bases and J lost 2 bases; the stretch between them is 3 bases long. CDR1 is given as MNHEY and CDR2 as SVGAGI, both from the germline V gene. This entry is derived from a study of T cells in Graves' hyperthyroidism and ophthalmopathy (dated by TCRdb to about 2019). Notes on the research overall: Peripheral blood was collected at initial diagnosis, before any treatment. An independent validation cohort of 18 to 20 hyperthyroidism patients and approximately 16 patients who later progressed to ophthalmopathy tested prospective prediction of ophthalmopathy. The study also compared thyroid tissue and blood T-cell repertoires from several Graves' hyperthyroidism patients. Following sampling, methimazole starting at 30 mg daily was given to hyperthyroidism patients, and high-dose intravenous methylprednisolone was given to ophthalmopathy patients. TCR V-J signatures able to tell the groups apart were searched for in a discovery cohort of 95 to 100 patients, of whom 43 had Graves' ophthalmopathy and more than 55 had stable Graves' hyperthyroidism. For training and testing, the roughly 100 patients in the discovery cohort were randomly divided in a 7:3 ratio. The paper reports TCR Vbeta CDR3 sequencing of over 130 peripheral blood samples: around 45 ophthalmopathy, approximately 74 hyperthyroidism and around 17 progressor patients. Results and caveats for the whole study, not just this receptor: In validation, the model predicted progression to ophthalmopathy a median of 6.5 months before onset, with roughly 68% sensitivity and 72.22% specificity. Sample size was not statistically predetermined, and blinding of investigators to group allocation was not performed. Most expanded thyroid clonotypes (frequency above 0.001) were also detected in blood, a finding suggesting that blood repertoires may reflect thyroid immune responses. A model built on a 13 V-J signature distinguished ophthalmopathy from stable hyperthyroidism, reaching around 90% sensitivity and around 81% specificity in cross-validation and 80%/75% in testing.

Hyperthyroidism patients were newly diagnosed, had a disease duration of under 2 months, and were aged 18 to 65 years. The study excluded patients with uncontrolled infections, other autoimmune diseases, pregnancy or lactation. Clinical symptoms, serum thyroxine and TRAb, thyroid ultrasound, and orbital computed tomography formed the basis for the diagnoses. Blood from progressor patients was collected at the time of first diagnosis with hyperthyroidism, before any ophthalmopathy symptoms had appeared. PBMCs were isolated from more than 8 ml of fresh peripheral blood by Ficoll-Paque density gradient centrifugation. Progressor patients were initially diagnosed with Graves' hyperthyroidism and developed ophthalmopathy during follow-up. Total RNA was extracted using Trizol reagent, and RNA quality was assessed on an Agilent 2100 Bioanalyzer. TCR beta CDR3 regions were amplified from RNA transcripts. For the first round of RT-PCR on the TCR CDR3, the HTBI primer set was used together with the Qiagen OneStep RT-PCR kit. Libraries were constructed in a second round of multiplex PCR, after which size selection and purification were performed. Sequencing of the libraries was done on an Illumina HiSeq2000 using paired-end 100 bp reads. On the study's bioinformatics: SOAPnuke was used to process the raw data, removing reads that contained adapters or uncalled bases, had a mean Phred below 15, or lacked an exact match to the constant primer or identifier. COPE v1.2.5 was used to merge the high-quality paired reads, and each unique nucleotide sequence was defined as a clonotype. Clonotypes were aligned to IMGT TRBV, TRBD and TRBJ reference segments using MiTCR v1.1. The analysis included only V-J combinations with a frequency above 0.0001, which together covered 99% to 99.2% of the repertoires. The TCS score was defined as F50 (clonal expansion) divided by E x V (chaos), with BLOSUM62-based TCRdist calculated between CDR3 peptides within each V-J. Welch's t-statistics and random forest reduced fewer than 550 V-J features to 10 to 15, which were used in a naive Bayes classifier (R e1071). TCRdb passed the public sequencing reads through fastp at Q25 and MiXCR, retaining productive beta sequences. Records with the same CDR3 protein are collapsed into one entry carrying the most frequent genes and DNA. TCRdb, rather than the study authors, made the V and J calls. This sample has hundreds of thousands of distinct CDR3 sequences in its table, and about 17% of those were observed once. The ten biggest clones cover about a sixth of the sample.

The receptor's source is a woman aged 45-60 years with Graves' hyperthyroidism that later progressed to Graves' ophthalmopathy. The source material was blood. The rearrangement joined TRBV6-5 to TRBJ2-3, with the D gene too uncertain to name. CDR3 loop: CASSYSITDTQYF. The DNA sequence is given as TGTGCCAGCAGTTACTCGATCACAGATACGCAGTATTTT.